The TCR beta chain under discussion was sequenced for a study of CD8 T cells in ankylosing spondylitis. Study-wide findings and caveats: Disease-linked clones were reportedly significantly enriched in matched ankylosing spondylitis synovial fluid. Seemingly distinctive of ankylosing spondylitis blood was a TCR beta motif formed by eight highly homologous variants. Earlier work had already found some motif variants in reactive arthritis synovial fluid and blood.

Trimming removed 1 base from V and 2 bases from J, with 20 bases in between. The CDR3 length is 17 residues. CDR1 is DFQATT and CDR2 is SNEGSKA in the germline V gene (reference sequence). Notes on this clonotype: Its specificity is unknown.

Construction of TCR beta libraries was performed using quantitative 5'-RACE with molecular barcodes. TCRdb used MiXCR to reprocess the 5' RACE reads, holding one entry per CDR3 protein. The sample has 200,000 or so distinct CDR3 sequences; 20% to 30% are singletons. The specimen sequenced was blood, either unsorted or a sorted T cell fraction (not recorded which). The sequence came from a male donor with ankylosing spondylitis or in good health (not recorded which). The rearrangement links TRBV20-1 to TRBJ2-5; the D gene is possibly TRBD2 (6 bases). CDR3 in DNA: TGCAGTGCTAGAGCCTCCGCCTGGGGGACTCGACAAGAGACCCAGTACTTC. Its protein is CSARASAWGTRQETQYF.